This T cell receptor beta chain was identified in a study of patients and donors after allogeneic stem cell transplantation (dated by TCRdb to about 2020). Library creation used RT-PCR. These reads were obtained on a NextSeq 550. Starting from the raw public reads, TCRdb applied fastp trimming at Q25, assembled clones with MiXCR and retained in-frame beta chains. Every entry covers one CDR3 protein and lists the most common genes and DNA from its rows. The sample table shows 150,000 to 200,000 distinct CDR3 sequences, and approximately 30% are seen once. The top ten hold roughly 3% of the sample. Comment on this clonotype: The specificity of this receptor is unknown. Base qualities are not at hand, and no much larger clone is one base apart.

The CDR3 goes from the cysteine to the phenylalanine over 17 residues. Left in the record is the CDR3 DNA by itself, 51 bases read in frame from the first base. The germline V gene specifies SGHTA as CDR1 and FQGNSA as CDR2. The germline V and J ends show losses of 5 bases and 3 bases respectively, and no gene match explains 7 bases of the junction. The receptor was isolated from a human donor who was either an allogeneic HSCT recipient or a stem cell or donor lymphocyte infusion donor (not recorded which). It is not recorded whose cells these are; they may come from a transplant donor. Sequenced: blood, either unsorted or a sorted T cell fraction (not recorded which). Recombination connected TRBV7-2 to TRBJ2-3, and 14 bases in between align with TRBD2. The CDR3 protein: CASSRGTSGRRTDTQYF. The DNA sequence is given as TGTGCCAGCAGCAGAGGGACTAGCGGGAGAAGGACAGATACGCAGTATTTT.